These 2 T cell receptor beta chains were sequenced from one sample in a study of regulatory T cells in long-lasting Graves disease. The sample's time point: persistent/refractory GD, antithyroid drugs over 5 years with positive TRAb. Extracted RNA from PBMCs served as the source of the TCR library. For TCR beta, libraries came from iRepertoire HTBI primers and Arm-PCR of CDR3 regions. TCRdb re-called the multiplex PCR reads with MiXCR, one entry per CDR3 protein. The table has a few hundred thousand distinct CDR3 sequences, around a fifth seen once. Sequenced here: peripheral blood mononuclear cells (PBMCs), sampled when the disease was refractory, from a patient treated with antithyroid drugs. These receptors all come from a female donor with Graves disease.

The table lists this clonotype with many counts. The chain links TRBV28 to TRBJ1-4, with TRBD1 matching 7 bases. After removal of 6 bases from V and 8 bases from J, the junction contained 9 bases not matched to a gene. Germline V gene data show CDR1 as MDHEN and CDR2 as SYDVKM. The CDR3 totals 14 residues. This chain's CDR3 is CASRTGHWREKLFF. The CDR3 bases are TGTGCCAGCAGGACAGGGCACTGGAGGGAAAAACTGTTTTTT.

The rearrangement links TRBV6-2 or TRBV6-3 to TRBJ1-2; a weak D match, TRBD1 (5 bases). In germline, CDR1 is MNHEY, CDR2 SVGEGT. V was shortened by 2 bases and J by 4 bases, with 17 bases between the two germline ends. The length of the CDR3 is 16 residues. CDR3 sequence reads: CASSYPIGGGGYGYTF. The CDR3 DNA reads as TGTGCCAGCAGTTACCCCATTGGGGGGGGTGGCTATGGCTACACCTTC.